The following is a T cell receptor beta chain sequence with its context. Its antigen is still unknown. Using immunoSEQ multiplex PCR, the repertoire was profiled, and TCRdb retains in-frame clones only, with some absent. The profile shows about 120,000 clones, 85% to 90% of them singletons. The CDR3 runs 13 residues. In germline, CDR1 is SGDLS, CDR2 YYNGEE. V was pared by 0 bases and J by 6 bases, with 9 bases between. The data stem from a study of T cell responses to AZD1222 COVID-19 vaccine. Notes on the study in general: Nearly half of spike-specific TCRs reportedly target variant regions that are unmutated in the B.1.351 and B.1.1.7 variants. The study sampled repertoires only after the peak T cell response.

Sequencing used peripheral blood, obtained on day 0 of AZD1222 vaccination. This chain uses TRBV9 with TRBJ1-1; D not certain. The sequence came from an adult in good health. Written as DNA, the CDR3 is TGTGCCAGCAGCGTAGAAGGCCTCCCTGAAGCTTTCTTT. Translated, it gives CASSVEGLPEAFF.